This paragraph covers one T cell receptor beta chain sequence. Its antigen is not identified. The repertoire was sequenced with immunoSEQ multiplex PCR; TCRdb's copy has only in-frame clones and lacks some. Among approximately 79,000 clones, 70% to 90% were seen once, and the ten largest hold 6% to 9%. These data originate in a study of T cell responses to AZD1222 COVID-19 vaccine. The study's findings and limits: Just five to seven AZD1222 recipients tested seropositive at baseline. In all cases, repertoires were sampled only after the peak T cell response.

The sequenced sample was peripheral blood, obtained on day 0 of AZD1222 vaccination. The TCR originated in an adult in good health.

CDR3 nucleotide sequence: TGTGCCAGCAGTCTCCGGGGGACAGGGGACACTGAAGCTTTCTTT. This encodes CASSLRGTGDTEAFF. The chain joins TRBV6-5 to TRBJ1-1; 10 bases are shared with TRBD1. The CDR3 is made up of 15 amino acids. CDR1 is MNHEY, CDR2 SVGAGI, per germline. V was pared by 5 bases and J by 3 bases, with 6 bases of the junction left unmatched.